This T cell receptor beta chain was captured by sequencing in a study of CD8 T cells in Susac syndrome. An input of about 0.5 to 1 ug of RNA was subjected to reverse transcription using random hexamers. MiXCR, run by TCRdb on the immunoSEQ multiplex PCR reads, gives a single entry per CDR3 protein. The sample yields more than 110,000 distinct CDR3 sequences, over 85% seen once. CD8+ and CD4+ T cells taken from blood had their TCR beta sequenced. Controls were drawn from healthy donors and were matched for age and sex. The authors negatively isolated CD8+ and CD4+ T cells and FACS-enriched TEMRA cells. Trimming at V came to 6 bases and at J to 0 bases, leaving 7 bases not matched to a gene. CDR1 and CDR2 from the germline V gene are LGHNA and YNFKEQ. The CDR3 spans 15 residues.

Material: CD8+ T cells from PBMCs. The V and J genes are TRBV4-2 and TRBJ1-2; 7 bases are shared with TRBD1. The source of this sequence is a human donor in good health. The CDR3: CASRGRGEANYGYTF. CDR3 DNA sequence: TGTGCCAGCAGGGGCAGGGGGGAGGCTAACTATGGCTACACCTTC.